One sample yielded the 27 T cell receptor beta chains listed below, sequenced in a study of tumor and adjacent non-tumor tissue in lung cancer. TCRbeta libraries were built with three rounds of nested PCR, modified from ARM-PCR. One entry per CDR3 protein results from TCRdb running MiXCR on the multiplex PCR reads. The sample includes 120,000 to 150,000 distinct CDR3 sequences, approximately 66% of them seen just once. RNA was extracted from bulk tissue without any cell sorting. The sequenced material came from lung tumor tissue. These receptors originate from a man aged 60 to 75 with small cell lung cancer.

As for this clonotype: With a much larger clone just one base away, this may be a read error. The genes are TRBV6-1 and TRBJ2-1; D might be TRBD1 or TRBD2, each matching 5 bases. This CDR3 is 17 amino acids long. CDR1 and CDR2 from the germline V gene are MNHNS and SASEGT. V was pared by 4 bases and J by 8 bases, with 24 bases between. The CDR3 nucleotides read TGTGCCAGCAGTGGCCGCTCGACGAGGGGTCTGGGGGATGAGCAGTTCTTC. Translation gives CASSGRSTRGLGDEQFF.

This chain links TRBV7-2 with TRBJ2-5; D might be TRBD1 or TRBD2, each matching 5 bases. Trimming left V 3 bases short and J 4 bases short, with 18 bases between. Germline V gene sequence: CDR1 SGHTA, CDR2 FQGNSA. The CDR3 sequence is 16 residues long. Written as DNA, the CDR3 is TGTGCCAGCAGCTTCTTCCGGGGCCACCAGATAGAGACCCAGTACTTC. Its protein product is CASSFFRGHQIETQYF.

Remarks on this clonotype: The junction departs from germline at one end; a sequencing error may be responsible. The V gene is TRBV20-1, the J gene TRBJ1-5; D is unclear. CDR1 DFQATT and CDR2 SNEGSKA come from the germline V gene (reference sequence). CDR3 length: 13 amino acids. The CDR3 is CSARDWRDQPQDF. CDR3 nucleotides: TGCAGTGCTAGAGATTGGCGAGATCAGCCCCAGGATTTT.

On this clonotype itself: A much larger clone differs from this one at a single base, so this may be a read error. The chain joins TRBV20-1 to TRBJ2-1; 9 nucleotides match TRBD2. The CDR3 sequence is 14 residues long. Germline CDR1 DFQATT, CDR2 SNEGSKA (reference sequence). The CDR3 DNA reads as TGCACTGCTAGAGATGCGGGGGGGGTAAATGAGCAGTTCTTC. This gives the protein CTARDAGGVNEQFF.

To note about this clonotype: One end of the junction fails to match germline, which may point to a read error. J is TRBJ2-5 and V is TRBV11-1; D may correspond to TRBD1 or TRBD2 (7 bases each). From germline, CDR1 is SGHAT and CDR2 FQDESV (reference sequence). The CDR3 length is 15 residues. Here the CDR3 reads CANSSQGGVGETQYF. The CDR3 bases are TGTGCCAACAGCTCCCAGGGGGGGGTGGGAGAGACCCAGTACTTC.

Details on this clonotype: A read error may account for a junction end that differs from germline. The rearrangement uses TRBV12-3 or TRBV12-4 and TRBJ2-7; TRBD1 might be the D (6 bases). The CDR3 spans 12 residues. The CDR3, as DNA: TGTGCCTGCAGGCAACAGGGTTACGGGCAGTACTTC. Encoded protein: CACRQQGYGQYF.

V is TRBV20-1 and J is TRBJ2-4; D remains unclear. Germline CDR1 DFQATT, CDR2 SNEGSKA (reference sequence). V dropped 0 bases and J dropped 1 base, with 10 bases sitting between them. The CDR3 covers 15 residues. The CDR3 bases are TGCAGTGCTAGAGATCCGACCTGGGCCAAAAACATTCAGTACTTC. It is translated as CSARDPTWAKNIQYF.

This clonotype was recorded many times. This chain connects TRBV20-1 to TRBJ2-7; D is unclear. Germline assignment: CDR1 DFQATT and CDR2 SNEGSKA (reference sequence). With 3 bases removed from V and 6 bases from J, the gap between germline ends came to 15 bases. The CDR3 covers 13 residues. As DNA, the CDR3 is TGCAGTGCTAGTAGTCCGACCGCATTCGAGCAGTACTTC. This codes for CSASSPTAFEQYF.

This clonotype was counted between two and nine times. Given a much more abundant clone one base away, this may be a read error. The chain is built from TRBV11-2 and TRBJ1-4, with 9 bases identical to TRBD1. The germline CDR1 and CDR2 sequences are SGHAT and FQNNGV. The ends lost 6 bases at V and 3 bases at J; junction bases unmatched: 5. CDR3 size: 15 residues. CDR3 coding DNA: TGTGCCAGCAGTTCCTGGGACAGGGCTAATGAAAAACTGTTTTTT. Encoded protein: CASSSWDRANEKLFF.

This clonotype appeared once. A read error is possible here, since a much larger clone lies one base away. V and J are TRBV4-1 and TRBJ2-3; 7 nucleotides line up with TRBD2. Germline V CDR1 and CDR2: MGHRA, YSYEKL. With V trimmed by 6 bases and J by 6 bases, 9 bases remained unmatched. The CDR3 is made up of 14 amino acids. The CDR3 protein is CASSDGGSRDTQYF. The CDR3 nucleotides are TGCGCCAGCAGTGATGGCGGGAGTCGGGATACGCAGTATTTT.

This clonotype was seen more than once but under ten times. This chain uses TRBV11-2 with TRBJ2-5; TRBD1 matches at 10 bases. CDR3 length equals 18 residues. Trimming at V came to 10 bases and at J to 3 bases, leaving 20 bases not matched to a gene. Germline V gene data show CDR1 as SGHAT and CDR2 as FQNNGV. This CDR3 reads CANTDWGQGSDWEETQYF. DNA of the CDR3: TGTGCCAACACCGACTGGGGACAGGGGTCGGATTGGGAAGAGACCCAGTACTTC.

This clonotype was seen ten or more times. The rearrangement uses TRBV4-2 and TRBJ1-4; 10 bases agree with TRBD1. The CDR3 contains 16 residues. The germline V gene has CDR1 LGHNA and CDR2 YNFKEQ. The trim removed 4 bases at V and 4 bases at J, leaving 6 bases unmatched. CDR3 in amino acids: CASSPGTGELNEKLFF. The CDR3 DNA reads as TGTGCCAGCAGCCCCGGGACAGGGGAACTTAATGAAAAACTGTTTTTT.

Concerning this clonotype itself: The junction shows a germline mismatch at one end, possibly a read error. The J gene is TRBJ2-6, the V gene TRBV11-3, with D possibly being TRBD1 (6 bases). This CDR3 comprises 15 residues. Per the germline V gene, CDR1 is SGHNT and CDR2 is YENEEA. CDR3 coding DNA: TGTGCCAGCAACTTAGGGGGATCTGGGGCCAACGTCCTGAATTTC. This gives the protein CASNLGGSGANVLNF.

This chain uses TRBV28 with TRBJ2-1, with a weak D call TRBD2 (6 bases). The V end was cut by 6 bases, the J end by 2 bases, with 11 bases between. Germline CDR1 and CDR2: MDHEN and SYDVKM. The CDR3 consists of 14 residues. In DNA form, the CDR3 reads TGTGCCAGCAGCCCCGGGAGTCCCTACAATGAGCAGTTCTTC. Translation gives CASSPGSPYNEQFF.

On this clonotype: The germline gene is not matched at one end of the junction; a read error may be the cause. The chain recombines TRBV6-5 with TRBJ1-6; D remains unclear. The V gene's germline CDR1 is MNHEY and CDR2 SVGAGI. The CDR3 runs 14 residues. The CDR3 protein is CASSYPIYSSPLHF. CDR3 coding DNA: TGTGCTAGCAGTTACCCCATCTACAGTTCACCCCTCCACTTT.

The chain carries TRBV29-1 and TRBJ2-3; D might be TRBD1 (6 bases). The germline V gene has CDR1 SQVTM and CDR2 ANQGSEA. This CDR3 region has 14 residues. Trimming cost V 2 bases and J 2 bases, with 11 bases left between them. The CDR3 sequence is CSVERDKATDTQYF. The CDR3, as DNA: TGCAGCGTTGAAAGGGACAAGGCCACAGATACGCAGTATTTT.

The chain couples TRBV11-2 to TRBJ2-3, with a weak D call TRBD1 (5 bases). There are 15 residues in the CDR3. V shed 11 bases and J shed 0 bases, with 18 bases lying between them. Germline-derived CDR1 and CDR2 are SGHAT and FQNNGV. The CDR3 reads CACNLRGRSTDTQYF. CDR3 DNA: TGTGCCTGCAACTTAAGGGGAAGGAGCACAGATACGCAGTATTTT.

A word on this clonotype: Without the conserved terminal phenylalanine or tryptophan, this CDR3 likely stems from a read error. The chain is built from TRBV11-2 and TRBJ2-1, with TRBD2 identical over 12 bases. This CDR3 contains 15 residues. Germline CDR1 is SGHAT and CDR2 is FQNNGV. The CDR3 nucleotides read TGTGCCAGTAGCTTCCTAGCGGGAGGGCCGGCTGAGCAGTTCTTA. This gives the protein CASSFLAGGPAEQFL.

As for this clonotype: One junction end does not reproduce the germline sequence, and a read error may be involved. V and J are TRBV6-5 and TRBJ1-2, with 8 positions matching TRBD1. Germline values: CDR1 MNHEY, CDR2 SVGAGI. The CDR3 has 15 amino acids. The CDR3, as DNA: TGTGCCAGCAGTCCAATTCGACAGGGGTCGGTAGGCTACATATTC. Protein sequence: CASSPIRQGSVGYIF.

On this clonotype itself: One end of the junction is discordant with germline, which a read error may explain. This chain joins TRBV11-2 and TRBJ2-3; no clear D gene. The CDR3 is made up of 14 amino acids. Germline V gene data show CDR1 as SGHAT and CDR2 as FQNNGV. CDR3 in amino acids: CASSLAGETDAQYF. DNA for the CDR3: TGTGCTAGCAGCTTAGCAGGTGAAACAGATGCGCAGTATTTT.

Comment on this clonotype: The junction departs from germline at one end; a sequencing error may be responsible. The rearrangement links TRBV11-2 to TRBJ2-2; D possibly corresponds to TRBD2 (5 bases). In germline, CDR1 is SGHAT, CDR2 FQNNGV. CDR3 length: 12 amino acids. In DNA form, the CDR3 reads TGTGCCAGAAGCTATATCCCCGGGGAGCTATTTTTT. It is translated as CARSYIPGELFF.

Remarks on this clonotype: At one of its ends the junction is not consistent with the germline gene, which may arise from a read error. The chain combines TRBV4-2 with TRBJ2-3, with a possible D match to TRBD2 (5 bases). Germline values: CDR1 LGHNA, CDR2 YNFKEQ. The CDR3 sequence is 15 residues long. In DNA, the CDR3 is TGTGCCAGCAGCCAAGGATTGCATGGGAGAGATACGCGGTATTTT. Protein product: CASSQGLHGRDTRYF.

On this clonotype: A single base separates this from a much larger clone, so it may be a read error. A read error is likely, as this CDR3 ends without the conserved phenylalanine or tryptophan. V gene TRBV12-3 or TRBV12-4 combines with J gene TRBJ1-3; TRBD1 might be the D (6 bases). The CDR3 is made up of 14 amino acids. V shed 8 bases and J shed 1 base, with 12 bases lying between them. The CDR3, as DNA: TGTGCCAGCCGGAGTACAGGGTCTGGAAACACCATATATATT. Protein: CASRSTGSGNTIYI.

V usage is TRBV28 and J usage is TRBJ2-3; possibly TRBD2 for D (6 bases). CDR1 and CDR2 (germline): MDHEN, SYDVKM. Trimming shortened V by 10 bases and J by 4 bases, and 18 bases separated the two germline ends. This CDR3 is 14 amino acids long. CDR3 DNA: TGTGCCAACAACCTAGTCGGGAGACCAGATACGCAGTATTTT. Protein: CANNLVGRPDTQYF.

This chain links TRBV20-1 with TRBJ2-5; perhaps TRBD2 as D (6 bases). Germline values: CDR1 DFQATT, CDR2 SNEGSKA (reference sequence). The CDR3 covers 14 residues. V gave up 3 bases and J gave up 4 bases, with 15 bases separating them. The CDR3 is CSASRSWRGETQYF. In DNA, the CDR3 is TGCAGTGCTAGTCGGTCGTGGAGGGGAGAGACCCAGTACTTC.

This clonotype was detected ten times or more. The chain uses TRBV12-3 or TRBV12-4 and TRBJ1-1; D gene ambiguous. The V end was cut by 5 bases, the J end by 1 base, with 8 bases between. The CDR3 extends over 13 amino acids. CDR3 sequence: CASSILENTEAFF. The CDR3 DNA follows: TGTGCCAGCAGTATCCTCGAGAACACTGAAGCTTTCTTT.

Comments on this clonotype: Germline and junction disagree at one end, which may indicate a read error. V usage is TRBV20-1 and J usage is TRBJ2-3; 10 bases are a match to TRBD1. Per the germline V gene, CDR1 is DFQATT and CDR2 is SNEGSKA (reference sequence). This CDR3 has 14 residues. The CDR3: CSARPGQGHDTHYF. The CDR3 DNA sequence: TGCAGTGCCAGACCGGGACAGGGGCATGATACGCATTATTTT.